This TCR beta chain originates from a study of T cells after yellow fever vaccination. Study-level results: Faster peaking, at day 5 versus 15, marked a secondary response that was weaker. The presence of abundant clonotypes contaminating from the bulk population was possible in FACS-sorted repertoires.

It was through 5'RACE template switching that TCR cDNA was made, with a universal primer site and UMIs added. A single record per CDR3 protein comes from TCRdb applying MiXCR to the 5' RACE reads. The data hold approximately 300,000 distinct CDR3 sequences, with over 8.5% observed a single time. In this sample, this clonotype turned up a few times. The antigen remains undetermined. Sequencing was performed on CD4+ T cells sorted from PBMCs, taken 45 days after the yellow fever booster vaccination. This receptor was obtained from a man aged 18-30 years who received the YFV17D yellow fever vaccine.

CDR3 loop: CASSLGGQGASGEQYF. The CDR3 region has the DNA TGTGCCAGCAGCTTAGGGGGACAGGGGGCTTCGGGCGAGCAGTACTTC. V usage is TRBV7-3 and J usage is TRBJ2-7, with TRBD1 identical over 12 bases. There are 16 residues in the CDR3. In germline, CDR1 is SGHTA, CDR2 FQGTGA. J lost 6 bases, V lost 2 bases, and 8 bases had no gene match.